The T cell receptor (beta chain) described here comes from a study of identical twins. Study-wide findings and caveats: For zero-insertion analyses, partial confounding could come from invariant MAIT and iNKT cells. Insertions were fewer in abundant cord blood beta clonotypes, whereas memory repertoires showed none of this pattern.

One entry per CDR3 protein results from TCRdb running MiXCR on the 5' RACE reads. The data contain about 190,000 distinct CDR3 sequences, around a sixth of them seen just once; the ten biggest clones take up 40%. The germline V and J ends were trimmed by 3 bases and 7 bases, with 15 bases remaining between them. This CDR3 region has 14 residues. Germline-derived CDR1 and CDR2 are SGDLS and YYNGEE. A note on this clonotype: Its antigen is undetermined.

These same data were also listed under a study on T cells expressing NK-cell markers.

The sequencing sample was made of CD8+ T cells sorted from blood. The TCR comes from a woman aged 18-29 years in good health. This rearrangement joins TRBV9 to TRBJ2-3, with D possibly being TRBD2 (6 bases). Here the CDR3 reads CASSGSGLSNTQYF. The CDR3 DNA follows: TGTGCCAGCAGCGGGTCGGGACTTTCTAATACGCAGTATTTT.